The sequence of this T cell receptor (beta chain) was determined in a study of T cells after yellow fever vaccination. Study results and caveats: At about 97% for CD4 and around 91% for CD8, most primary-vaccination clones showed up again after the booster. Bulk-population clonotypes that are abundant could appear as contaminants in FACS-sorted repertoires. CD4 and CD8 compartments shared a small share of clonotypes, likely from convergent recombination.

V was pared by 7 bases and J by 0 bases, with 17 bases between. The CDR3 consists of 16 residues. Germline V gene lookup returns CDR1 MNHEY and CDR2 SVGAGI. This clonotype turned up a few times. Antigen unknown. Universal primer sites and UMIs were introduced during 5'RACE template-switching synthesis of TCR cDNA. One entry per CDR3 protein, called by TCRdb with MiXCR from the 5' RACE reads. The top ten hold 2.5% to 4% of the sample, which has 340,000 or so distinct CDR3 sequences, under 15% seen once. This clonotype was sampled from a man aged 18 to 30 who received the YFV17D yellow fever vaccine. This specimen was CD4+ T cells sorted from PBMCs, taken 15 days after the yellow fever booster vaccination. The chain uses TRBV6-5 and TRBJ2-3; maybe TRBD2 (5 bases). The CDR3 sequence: CASIRDPASSTDTQYF. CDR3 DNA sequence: TGTGCCAGCATCCGGGATCCAGCGTCTAGCACAGATACGCAGTATTTT.